Each of the 29 T cell receptor beta chains below was sequenced from the same sample in a study of OX40 agonist ivuxolimab in advanced cancers. The assay was immunoSEQ multiplex PCR, and TCRdb's table has in-frame clones only and misses some. The profile shows roughly 76,000 clones, 91% of them singletons. Sequencing was performed on CD4+ or CD8+ T cells sorted from blood, taken in a trial of the OX40 agonist ivuxolimab. The source of these receptors is an adult with an advanced solid tumor such as melanoma, head and neck, liver or kidney cancer.

The CDR3, as DNA: TGTGCCAGCAGCTACAGGGGGTCCTACGAGCAGTACTTC. It encodes CASSYRGSYEQYF. The rearrangement joins TRBV7-9 to TRBJ2-7; 8 bases fit TRBD1. The CDR3 sequence is 13 residues long. The V gene's germline CDR1 is SEHNR and CDR2 FQNEAQ (reference sequence). Unmatched junction bases numbered 0, after V lost 4 bases and J lost 1 base. The full variable domain, its missing parts supplied by reference TRBV7-9 and TRBJ2-7, is DTGVSQNPRHKITKRGQNVTFRCDPISEHNRLYWYRQTLGQGPEFLTYFQNEAQLEKSRLLSDRFSAERPKGSFSTLEIQRTEQGDSAMYLCASSYRGSYEQYFGPGTRLTVT.

The chain joins TRBV29-1 to TRBJ1-3; D remains ambiguous. Germline CDR1 SQVTM, CDR2 ANQGSEA. Trimming pared 4 bases from V and 0 bases from J, leaving 7 bases between. The CDR3 contains 13 residues. The CDR3 DNA sequence: TGCAGCGTTGGGACCCGCTCTGGAAACACCATATATTTT. This gives the protein CSVGTRSGNTIYF.

V usage is TRBV18 and J usage is TRBJ2-7; possible D gene TRBD1, 6 bases. CDR1 is KGHSH and CDR2 is LQKENI in the germline V gene. This CDR3 spans 13 amino acids. V lost 6 bases and J lost 3, with 12 bases in between. The DNA of the CDR3 is TGTGCCAGCTCTCCGGGGACAAGCTACGAGCAGTACTTC. This translates into CASSPGTSYEQYF.

This chain joins TRBV6-5 and TRBJ2-7, with TRBD2 identical over 11 bases. Trimming at V came to 6 bases and at J to 3 bases, leaving 7 bases not matched to a gene. The germline V gene encodes CDR1 MNHEY and CDR2 SVGAGI. There are 15 residues in the CDR3. The CDR3 bases are TGTGCCAGCAGACTAGGGACTAGCGGTTTCTACGAGCAGTACTTC. It specifies CASRLGTSGFYEQYF.

V and J are TRBV28 and TRBJ2-1, with TRBD2 matching over 7 bases. The trim removed 5 bases at V and 1 base at J, leaving 5 bases unmatched. Germline assignment: CDR1 MDHEN and CDR2 SYDVKM. This CDR3 is built from 15 residues. CDR3 amino acids: CASSNSGDSYNEQFF. CDR3 DNA sequence: TGTGCCAGCAGTAACAGCGGGGATTCCTACAATGAGCAGTTCTTC.

V usage is TRBV5-1 and J usage is TRBJ2-7; no clear D gene. V was clipped by 2 bases and J by 0 bases, with 18 bases between them. The V gene's germline CDR1 is SGHRS and CDR2 YFSETQ. CDR3 length equals 17 residues. The CDR3 region is CASSFSVRSRSSYEQYF. CDR3 DNA: TGCGCCAGCAGCTTTTCGGTCAGGTCCCGGAGCTCCTACGAGCAGTACTTC.

V is TRBV30 and J is TRBJ2-7; D unresolved. V lost 2 bases and J 4 bases, leaving 6 bases between the germline ends. CDR1 and CDR2 (germline): GTSNPN, SVGIG (reference sequence). This CDR3 has 11 amino acids. CDR3 amino acids: CAWSRKYEQYF. CDR3 nucleotides: TGTGCCTGGAGTAGGAAGTACGAGCAGTACTTC.

The chain links TRBV19 to TRBJ2-1; possible D gene TRBD2, 6 bases. This CDR3 contains 14 residues. The germline CDR1 and CDR2 sequences are LNHDA and SQIVND (reference sequence). The V end lost 5 bases, the J end lost 10 bases, and 18 bases lay between the germline ends. The CDR3 nucleotides are TGTGCCAGTAGTTCAGGACTATTTACGAGGGAGCAGTTCTTC. Encoded protein: CASSSGLFTREQFF.

CDR3 residues: CASSEAEDGISPLHF. CDR3 nucleotides: TGTGCCAGCAGTGAAGCAGAGGACGGGATTTCACCCCTCCACTTT. V gene TRBV2 combines with J gene TRBJ1-6; D is unclear. This CDR3 comprises 15 residues. The germline V gene has CDR1 SNHLY and CDR2 FYNNEI. Trimming took 0 bases from V and 9 from J, leaving 12 bases between them. Supplemented by reference TRBV2 and TRBJ1-6, the full variable domain reads EPEVTQTPSHQVTQMGQEVILRCVPISNHLYFYWYRQILGQKVEFLVSFYNNEISEKSEIFDDQFSVERPDGSNFTLKIRSTKLEDSAMYFCASSEAEDGISPLHFGNGTRLTVT.

A single count supports this clone. The V gene is TRBV7-2, the J gene TRBJ2-4; the D gene could be TRBD1 or TRBD2 (5 bases each). Between the trimmed V and J ends, which lost 1 base and 1 base, there was a span of 11 bases. Germline assignment: CDR1 SGHTA and CDR2 FQGNSA. CDR3 length: 16 residues. The CDR3 DNA is TGTGCCAGCAGCTTAGGGGGCGGGTGGGCCAAAAACATTCAGTACTTC. Translated: CASSLGGGWAKNIQYF.

V and J are TRBV9 and TRBJ2-2; the D is unclear. The CDR3 runs to 11 residues. The germline gives CDR1 SGDLS, CDR2 YYNGEE. V gave up 4 bases and J gave up 5 bases, with 3 bases separating them. The CDR3 loop is CASSKTGELFF. CDR3 bases: TGTGCCAGCAGCAAGACCGGGGAGCTGTTTTTT.

CDR3 DNA sequence: TGTGCCTGGAGCCGGGGACAGGGGAATAATGAAAAACTGTTTTTT. Translation gives CAWSRGQGNNEKLFF. The gene calls are TRBV30 and TRBJ1-4; 10 nucleotides align to TRBD1. V dropped 3 bases and J dropped 4; count of bases not matched to a gene: 5. This CDR3 is 15 amino acids long. CDR1 and CDR2 (germline): GTSNPN, SVGIG (reference sequence).

The chain couples TRBV2 to TRBJ2-3, with TRBD2 matching over 10 bases. The junction had 9 bases not matched to a gene; V was cut back by 6 bases and J by 6 bases. The CDR3 has 15 residues. Germline V gives CDR1 SNHLY, CDR2 FYNNEI. The CDR3 loop reads CASSGLAGASDTQYF. CDR3 coding DNA: TGTGCCAGCAGCGGGCTAGCGGGAGCCTCGGATACGCAGTATTTT.

The rearrangement joins TRBV6-6 to TRBJ2-5, with 7 positions matching TRBD2. Germline CDR1 MNHNY, CDR2 SVGAGI (reference sequence). The CDR3 contains 14 residues. After removal of 7 bases from V and 1 base from J, the junction contained 6 bases not matched to a gene. The CDR3 region is CASKARLAQETQYF. Written as DNA, the CDR3 is TGTGCCAGCAAAGCCCGACTAGCCCAAGAGACCCAGTACTTC.

The chain joins TRBV19 to TRBJ2-1; 13 bases agree with TRBD2. V was pared by 6 bases and J by 6 bases, with 5 bases of the junction left unmatched. The CDR3 length is 15 residues. The germline V gene has CDR1 LNHDA and CDR2 SQIVND (reference sequence). CDR3 residues: CASSQLAGGLNEQFF. The CDR3 coding sequence is TGTGCCAGTAGCCAACTAGCGGGAGGGCTCAATGAGCAGTTCTTC.

The V gene is TRBV30, the J gene TRBJ2-7; 11 nucleotides align to TRBD2. The CDR3 extends over 14 amino acids. Germline assignment: CDR1 GTSNPN and CDR2 SVGIG (reference sequence). Trimming at V came to 5 bases and at J to 6 bases, leaving 9 bases not matched to a gene. This CDR3 is CAWEPSGGTPEQYF. The DNA for the CDR3 is TGTGCCTGGGAACCTAGCGGGGGGACCCCCGAGCAGTACTTC. Drawing the rest from reference TRBV30 and TRBJ2-7, the complete variable domain is SQTIHQWPATLVQPVGSPLSLECTVEGTSNPNLYWYRQAAGRGLQLLFYSVGIGQISSEVPQNLSASRPQDRQFILSSKKLLLSDSGFYLCAWEPSGGTPEQYFGPGTRLTVT.

This clone was counted between two and nine times. This sequence joins TRBV7-2 and TRBJ2-2, with TRBD2 as a possible D gene (6 bases). Germline values: CDR1 SGHTA, CDR2 FQGNSA. The V end lost 5 bases, the J end lost 4 bases, and 17 bases lay between the germline ends. The CDR3 consists of 16 residues. The CDR3 reads CASSPRSGSGTGELFF. CDR3 nucleotides: TGTGCCAGCAGCCCCCGATCCGGGAGCGGCACCGGGGAGCTGTTTTTT.

The chain carries TRBV5-1 and TRBJ2-7, with TRBD1 as a possible D gene (6 bases). This CDR3 spans 14 amino acids. Germline CDR1 and CDR2: SGHRS and YFSETQ. Trimming took 4 bases from V and 4 from J, leaving 15 bases between them. The CDR3 spells CASSLGQFQYEQYF. CDR3 coding DNA: TGCGCCAGCAGCCTGGGACAATTCCAATACGAGCAGTACTTC.

This rearrangement joins TRBV5-1 to TRBJ1-3, with D tentatively TRBD1 (5 bases). V lost 4 bases and J 0 bases, leaving 11 bases between the germline ends. Looked up from germline, CDR1 is SGHRS and CDR2 is YFSETQ. The CDR3 extends over 15 amino acids. The CDR3 nucleotides are TGCGCCAGCAGCCCGGGACGGAACTCTGGAAACACCATATATTTT. This encodes CASSPGRNSGNTIYF.

The rearrangement uses TRBV4-2 and TRBJ2-3; possible D gene TRBD1, 6 bases. The CDR3 sequence is 16 residues long. Germline V gene sequence: CDR1 LGHNA, CDR2 YNFKEQ. Trimming removed 5 bases at V and 1 base at J, with 16 bases between. The CDR3 protein is CASSKQGRDGTDTQYF. CDR3 nucleotides: TGTGCCAGCAGCAAACAGGGTCGGGATGGCACAGATACGCAGTATTTT.

The rearrangement links TRBV5-8 to TRBJ1-1, with 9 bases identical to TRBD1. Germline CDR1 SGHTS, CDR2 YDEGEE. V shed 7 bases and J 6 bases; nucleotides not matched to a gene: 7. There are 13 residues in the CDR3. CDR3 nucleotide sequence: TGTGCCAGCCCCGGACAGGGGCAGGCTGAAGCTTTCTTT. Protein product: CASPGQGQAEAFF.

V and J are TRBV11-2 and TRBJ2-2; D gene ambiguous. CDR1 and CDR2 (germline): SGHAT, FQNNGV. The CDR3 has 17 residues. V lost 6 bases and J 1 base, leaving 18 bases between the germline ends. The CDR3 nucleotides are TGTGCCAGCAGGCCCCTACGAAATGGGAAGAACACCGGGGAGCTGTTTTTT. This sequence encodes CASRPLRNGKNTGELFF.

This clone was found once. The chain is built from TRBV6-1 and TRBJ2-2; 10 bases map to TRBD2. CDR1 and CDR2 (germline): MNHNS, SASEGT. CDR3 length: 14 amino acids. V was clipped by 6 bases and J by 4 bases; unmatched bases: 2. The CDR3 reads CASRGLASTGELFF. In DNA form, the CDR3 reads TGTGCCAGCAGGGGACTAGCGTCCACCGGGGAGCTGTTTTTT.

The chain has TRBV7-9 and TRBJ1-1; D possibly corresponds to TRBD1 (5 bases). The CDR3 has 14 residues. Per the germline V gene, CDR1 is SEHNR and CDR2 is FQNEAQ (reference sequence). Trimming left V 2 bases short and J 5 bases short, with 12 bases between. For the CDR3, the DNA is TGTGCCAGCAGCTTACAGGGAAAGGCGACTGAAGCTTTCTTT. Translating it yields CASSLQGKATEAFF.

The chain has TRBV2 and TRBJ2-3; D ambiguous. Trimming stripped 7 bases from V and 0 bases from J, with 11 bases between. In germline, CDR1 is SNHLY, CDR2 FYNNEI. This CDR3 has 14 residues. Here the CDR3 DNA reads TGTGCCAGCACGGATGGGGTTAGCACAGATACGCAGTATTTT. Translated: CASTDGVSTDTQYF.

V usage is TRBV7-6 and J usage is TRBJ1-3, with 8 bases that match TRBD1. V shed 6 bases and J 4 bases; nucleotides not matched to a gene: 11. The CDR3 length is 16 residues. Germline V lookup: CDR1 SGHVS, CDR2 FNYEAQ. CDR3 bases: TGTGCCAGCAGTTTGGAGGTGTGGGACAGGGGAAACACCATATATTTT. Its protein is CASSLEVWDRGNTIYF.

This sequence joins TRBV11-2 and TRBJ2-7; 7 positions agree with TRBD1. The CDR3 length is 14 residues. V shed 4 bases and J 7 bases; nucleotides not matched to a gene: 10. Germline V gene lookup returns CDR1 SGHAT and CDR2 FQNNGV. CDR3 DNA: TGTGCCAGCAGCTCTCCTAGACAGGGAAGGGAGCAGTACTTC. Its translation is CASSSPRQGREQYF.

CDR3 loop: CASSMFRQPQHF. DNA for the CDR3: TGTGCCAGTAGTATGTTCCGACAGCCCCAGCATTTT. This sequence joins TRBV19 and TRBJ1-5, with D unresolved. CDR3 length equals 12 residues. The V gene's germline CDR1 is LNHDA and CDR2 SQIVND (reference sequence). The germline V and J ends were trimmed by 3 bases and 7 bases, with 7 bases remaining between them.

This rearrangement joins TRBV18 to TRBJ1-5; the match to TRBD1 covers 11 bases. The V gene end was trimmed by 3 bases and the J gene end by 1 base; junction bases not matched to a gene: 2. From germline, CDR1 is KGHSH and CDR2 LQKENI. The CDR3 spans 16 residues. CDR3 DNA: TGTGCCAGCTCACCGGGACAGGGGGTGAGCAATCAGCCCCAGCATTTT. This sequence encodes CASSPGQGVSNQPQHF.